At least ten counts were recorded for the clone carrying this TCR beta chain. Indicated time point: sample taken at primary tumor resection. Unsorted tumor, nontumor lung tissue or cryopreserved PBMC supplied the whole RNA. The sample comes from a study of spatial heterogeneity in lung cancer. This CDR3 spans 15 amino acids. Looked up from germline, CDR1 is SQVTM and CDR2 is ANQGSEA. Trimming at V came to 5 bases and at J to 0 bases, leaving 5 bases not matched to a gene. Each molecule of TCR cDNA was tagged with one unique molecular identifier. One entry per CDR3 protein results from TCRdb running MiXCR on the 5' RACE reads. The profile covers over 45,000 distinct CDR3 sequences, with over 4.5% appearing a single time and more than 9.5% taken by the ten largest.

J is TRBJ2-3 and V is TRBV29-1, with 10 positions matching TRBD2. The TCR comes from a male donor with early-stage non-small cell lung cancer. The sequencing used PBMCs, collected at surgery. CDR3 residues: CSVSGTSVSTDTQYF. CDR3 coding DNA: TGCAGCGTTTCCGGGACTAGCGTTAGCACAGATACGCAGTATTTT.